The TCR beta chain described here comes from a study of CD8 T cells in Susac syndrome. After extraction with the RNeasy kit, about 0.45 to 1 ug of the RNA was reverse transcribed using random hexamers. TCRdb reprocessed the immunoSEQ multiplex PCR reads via MiXCR and lists one record per CDR3 protein. The repertoire includes some 150,000 distinct CDR3 sequences, roughly 95% of them detected once, and 0.14% to 0.15% sits in the top ten. The sequencing input was CD8+ T cells from PBMCs. The TCR comes from a human donor with multiple sclerosis.

CDR3 sequence (DNA): TGTGCCACCAGCGCAAGCAGGGACAGGGTGGAATCACCCCTCCACTTT. Translated: CATSASRDRVESPLHF. This rearrangement joins TRBV15 to TRBJ1-6, with 9 bases aligning to TRBD1. The CDR3 loop spans 16 amino acids. CDR1 is LNHNV, CDR2 YYDKDF, per germline (reference sequence). J was trimmed by 10 bases and V by 5 bases; bases with no gene match: 12.